Given below is one T cell receptor beta chain in context. Its antigen is not identified. The data derive from a study of cytomegalovirus exposure and HLA in healthy donors. Study results and caveats: Accurate predictions that matched the HLA-A and HLA-B alleles of most subjects were reportedly made from TCR beta sequences. Within an earlier analysis, most TCR beta V segments proved productive either about 90% or about 30% of the time. The authors excluded some V segments, including TRBV6-2 and TRBV6-3, as indistinguishable. Most likely, a cluster of highly shared sequence variants arose as a sequencing artifact.

The CDR3 totals 18 residues. V dropped 1 base and J dropped 0; count of bases not matched to a gene: 7. CDR1 LNHDA and CDR2 SQIVND come from the germline V gene (reference sequence). The PCR had 60 Vbeta and 13 Jbeta primers. Generated by immunoSEQ multiplex PCR, the TCRdb table keeps only in-frame clones and is missing some. The sample holds 200,000 or so clones, 82% seen once. This sequence was found in a boy aged 2-15 years in good health and CMV-seronegative. What was sequenced was PBMCs. V and J are TRBV19 and TRBJ1-4; 8 bases are shared with TRBD1. The CDR3, as DNA: TGTGCCAGTAGTATAGTCCAGGGGGCCATTACAACTAATGAAAAACTGTTTTTT. Translated, it gives CASSIVQGAITTNEKLFF.